Reported below is one T cell receptor (beta chain). Study processing details: From reference gene primer amplification, estimates of nucleated cell counts were derived. Profiled with immunoSEQ multiplex PCR; TCRdb holds only in-frame clones, not every one. That table gives V, J and clone size, and the DNA gave D and trimming. The sample yields under 150,000 clones, about 89% seen once. This sample is drawn from a study of blood T cell repertoires in COVID-19. Across the study: The United States, Italy and Spain were the sources of the acute and convalescent COVID-19 samples. In each case, the material was cDNA or gDNA derived from T cells, B-cell-depleted T cells, or PBMCs.

This CDR3 contains 14 residues. Germline CDR1 is SGHRS and CDR2 is YFSETQ. V lost 2 bases to trimming and J lost 2 bases, with 10 bases between them. The chain has TRBV5-1 and TRBJ2-5, with D possibly TRBD1 on 5 matching bases. The TCR originated in a man aged 50-60 years with active COVID-19. The specimen sequenced was peripheral blood. The CDR3 here is CASSLTGPQETQYF. The CDR3 DNA reads as TGCGCCAGCAGCTTAACAGGACCACAAGAGACCCAGTACTTC.